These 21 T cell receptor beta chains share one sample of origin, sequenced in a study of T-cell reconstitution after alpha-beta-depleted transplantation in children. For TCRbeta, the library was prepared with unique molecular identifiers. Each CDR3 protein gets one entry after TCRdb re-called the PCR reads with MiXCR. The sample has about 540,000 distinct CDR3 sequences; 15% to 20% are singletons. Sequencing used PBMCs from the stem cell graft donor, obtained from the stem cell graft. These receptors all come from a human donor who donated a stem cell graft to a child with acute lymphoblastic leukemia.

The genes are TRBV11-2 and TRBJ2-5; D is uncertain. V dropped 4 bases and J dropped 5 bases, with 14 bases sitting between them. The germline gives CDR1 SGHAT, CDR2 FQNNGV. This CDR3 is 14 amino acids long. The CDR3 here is CASSSIYVEETQYF. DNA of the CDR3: TGTGCCAGCAGCTCCATTTACGTGGAGGAGACCCAGTACTTC.

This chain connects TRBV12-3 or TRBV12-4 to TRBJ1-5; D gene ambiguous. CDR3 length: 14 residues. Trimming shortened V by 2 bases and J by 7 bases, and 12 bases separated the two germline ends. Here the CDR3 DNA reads TGTGCCAGCAGTTTATCATCAGGTCGGCAGCCCCAGCATTTT. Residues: CASSLSSGRQPQHF.

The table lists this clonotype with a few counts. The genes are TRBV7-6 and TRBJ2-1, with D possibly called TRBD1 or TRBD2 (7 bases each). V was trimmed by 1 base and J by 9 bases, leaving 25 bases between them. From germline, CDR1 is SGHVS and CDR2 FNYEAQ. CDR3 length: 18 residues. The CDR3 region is CASSLVSGGVQGNPEQFF. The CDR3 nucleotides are TGTGCCAGCAGCTTAGTTTCAGGGGGGGTACAGGGGAATCCTGAGCAGTTCTTC.

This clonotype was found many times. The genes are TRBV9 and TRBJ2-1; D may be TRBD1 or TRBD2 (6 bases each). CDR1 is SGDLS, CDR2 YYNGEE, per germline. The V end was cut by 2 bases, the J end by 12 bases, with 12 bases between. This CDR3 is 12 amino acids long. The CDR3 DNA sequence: TGTGCCAGCAGCGTGGGGGGCCCTCCGCAGTTCTTC. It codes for CASSVGGPPQFF.

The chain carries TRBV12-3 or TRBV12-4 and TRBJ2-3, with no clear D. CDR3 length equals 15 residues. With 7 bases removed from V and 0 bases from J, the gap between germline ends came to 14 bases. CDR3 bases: TGTGCCAGCAATGAATGGATTTCTAGCACAGATACGCAGTATTTT. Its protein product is CASNEWISSTDTQYF.

The CDR3 loop is CASSLARSRDRADEQFF. CDR3 coding DNA: TGTGCCAGCAGCTTAGCGCGAAGTAGGGACAGGGCCGATGAGCAGTTCTTC. The chain has TRBV7-9 and TRBJ2-1; 9 positions agree with TRBD1. V gave up 0 bases and J gave up 8 bases; unmatched junction bases: 11. Germline V gene data show CDR1 as SEHNR and CDR2 as FQNEAQ (reference sequence). This CDR3 has 17 residues.

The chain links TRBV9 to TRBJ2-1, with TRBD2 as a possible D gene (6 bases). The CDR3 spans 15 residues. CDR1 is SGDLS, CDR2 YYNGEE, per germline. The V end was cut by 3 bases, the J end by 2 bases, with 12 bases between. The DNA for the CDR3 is TGTGCCAGCAGCGCAGGAGGGTCTGCCTACAATGAGCAGTTCTTC. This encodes CASSAGGSAYNEQFF.

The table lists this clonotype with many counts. The CDR3 DNA reads TGTGCCAGCAGCTTAGTCGGCGGGGCGAGCACAGATACGCAGTATTTT. It yields the protein CASSLVGGASTDTQYF. The rearrangement joins TRBV7-8 to TRBJ2-3, with D perhaps TRBD2 (6 bases). Trimming left V 1 base short and J 0 bases short, with 11 bases between. CDR3 length: 16 residues. Germline CDR1 SGHVS, CDR2 FQNEAQ.

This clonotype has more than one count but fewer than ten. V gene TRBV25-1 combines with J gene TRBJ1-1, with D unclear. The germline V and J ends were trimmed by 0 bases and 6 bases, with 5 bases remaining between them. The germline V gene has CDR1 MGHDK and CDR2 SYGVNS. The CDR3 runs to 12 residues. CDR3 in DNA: TGTGCCAGCAGTGAATATAGGTCTGAAGCTTTCTTT. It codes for CASSEYRSEAFF.

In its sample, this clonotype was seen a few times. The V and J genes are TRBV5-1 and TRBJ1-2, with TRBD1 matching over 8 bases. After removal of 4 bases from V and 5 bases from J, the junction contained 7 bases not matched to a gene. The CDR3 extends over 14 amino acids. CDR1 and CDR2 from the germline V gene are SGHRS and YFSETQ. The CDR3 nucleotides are TGCGCCAGCAGCCTAGGACAGGGATTGTATGGCTACACCTTC. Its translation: CASSLGQGLYGYTF.

As DNA, the CDR3 is TGTGCCAGCCGTCGGGAGTACACCGGGGAGCTGTTTTTT. This gives the protein CASRREYTGELFF. The J gene is TRBJ2-2, the V gene TRBV13; TRBD2 is a possible D gene (6 bases). The CDR3 sequence is 13 residues long. Germline V lookup: CDR1 PRHDT, CDR2 FYEKMQ (reference sequence). Trimming left V 8 bases short and J 3 bases short, with 10 bases between.

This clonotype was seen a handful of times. This chain's CDR3 is CASSLGGILPNQPQHF. CDR3 coding DNA: TGTGCCAGCAGCTTGGGGGGGATTCTCCCAAATCAGCCCCAGCATTTT. The V call is TRBV7-9, the J call TRBJ1-5, with D possibly matching TRBD1 (5 bases). The germline gives CDR1 SEHNR, CDR2 FQNEAQ (reference sequence). The CDR3 consists of 16 residues. The V and J ends lost 3 bases and 4 bases respectively, with 16 bases between them. Filled out from reference TRBV7-9 and TRBJ1-5, the complete variable domain reads DTGVSQNPRHKITKRGQNVTFRCDPISEHNRLYWYRQTLGQGPEFLTYFQNEAQLEKSRLLSDRFSAERPKGSFSTLEIQRTEQGDSAMYLCASSLGGILPNQPQHFGDGTRLSIL.

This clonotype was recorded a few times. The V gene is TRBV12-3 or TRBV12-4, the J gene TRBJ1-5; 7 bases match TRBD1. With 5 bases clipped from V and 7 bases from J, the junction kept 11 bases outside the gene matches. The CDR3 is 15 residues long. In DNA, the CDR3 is TGTGCCAGCAGTGCCCTTACAGGGGTGAGGCAGCCCCAGCATTTT. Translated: CASSALTGVRQPQHF.

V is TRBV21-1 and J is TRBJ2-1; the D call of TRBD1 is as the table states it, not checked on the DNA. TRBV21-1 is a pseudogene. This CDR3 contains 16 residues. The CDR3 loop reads CASSKRGQGSGNEQFF. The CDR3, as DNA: TGTGCCAGCAGCAAAAGGGGACAGGGGAGCGGAAATGAGCAGTTCTTC.

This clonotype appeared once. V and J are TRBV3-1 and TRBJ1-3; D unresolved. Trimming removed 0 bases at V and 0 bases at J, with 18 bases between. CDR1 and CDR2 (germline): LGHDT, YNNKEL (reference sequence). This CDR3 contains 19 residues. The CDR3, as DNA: TGTGCCAGCAGCCAAGAGGTCCCCCGGGCGGAGCTCTCTGGAAACACCATATATTTT. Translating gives CASSQEVPRAELSGNTIYF.

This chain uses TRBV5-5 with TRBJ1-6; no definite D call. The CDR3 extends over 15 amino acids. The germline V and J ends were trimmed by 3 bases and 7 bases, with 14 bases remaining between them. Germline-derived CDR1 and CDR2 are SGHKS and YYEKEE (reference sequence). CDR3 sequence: CASSWEGLLNSPLHF. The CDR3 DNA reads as TGTGCCAGCAGCTGGGAAGGCCTCCTAAATTCACCCCTCCACTTT.

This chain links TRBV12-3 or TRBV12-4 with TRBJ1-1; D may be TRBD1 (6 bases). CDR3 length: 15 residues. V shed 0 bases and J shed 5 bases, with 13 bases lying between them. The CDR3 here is CASSLAWGGRTEAFF. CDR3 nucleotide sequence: TGTGCCAGCAGTTTAGCGTGGGGGGGCAGGACTGAAGCTTTCTTT.

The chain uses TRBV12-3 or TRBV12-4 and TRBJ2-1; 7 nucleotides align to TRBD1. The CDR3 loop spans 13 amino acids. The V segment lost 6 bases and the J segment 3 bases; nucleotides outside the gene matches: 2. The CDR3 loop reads CASRWDSYNEQFF. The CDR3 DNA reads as TGTGCCAGCAGATGGGACAGCTACAATGAGCAGTTCTTC.

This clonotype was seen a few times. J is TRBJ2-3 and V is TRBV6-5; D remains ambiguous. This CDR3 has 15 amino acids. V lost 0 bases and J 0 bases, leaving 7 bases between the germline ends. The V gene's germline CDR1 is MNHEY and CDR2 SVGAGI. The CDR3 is CASSYSTLSTDTQYF. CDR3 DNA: TGTGCCAGCAGTTACTCGACGCTTAGCACAGATACGCAGTATTTT.

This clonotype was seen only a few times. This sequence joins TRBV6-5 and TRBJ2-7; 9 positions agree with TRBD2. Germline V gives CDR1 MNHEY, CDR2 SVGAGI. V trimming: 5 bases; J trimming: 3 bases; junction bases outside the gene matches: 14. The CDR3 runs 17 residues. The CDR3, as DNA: TGTGCCAGCAGTCCCTCGTATAGACTAGCGGAATTCTACGAGCAGTACTTC. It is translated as CASSPSYRLAEFYEQYF.

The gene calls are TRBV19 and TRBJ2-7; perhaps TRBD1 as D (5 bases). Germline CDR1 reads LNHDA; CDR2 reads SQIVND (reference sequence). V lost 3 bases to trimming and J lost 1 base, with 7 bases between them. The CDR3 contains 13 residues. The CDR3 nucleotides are TGTGCCAGTAGTATGACAGCGTCCTACGAGCAGTACTTC. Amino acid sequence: CASSMTASYEQYF.